This T cell receptor beta chain stems from a study of blood T cell repertoires in COVID-19. Across the whole study: Collection of acute and convalescent COVID-19 samples took place in the United States, Italy and Spain.

V shed 5 bases and J 4 bases; nucleotides not matched to a gene: 12. Germline CDR1 SEHNR, CDR2 FQNEAQ (reference sequence). The CDR3 is 16 residues long. Original processing notes: Reference gene primer amplification gave estimated nucleated cell counts. TCRdb's table, derived via immunoSEQ multiplex PCR, lists solely in-frame clones and lacks some. From that table come the V and J calls and clone size; the DNA was used to work out D and trimming. This table holds about 260,000 clones, approximately 86% found once. This sequence was found in a man aged 40-55 years who had recovered from COVID-19. The chain carries TRBV7-9 and TRBJ2-7, with 9 positions matching TRBD2. Source material: peripheral blood. CDR3 amino acids: CASSSETRLAGYEQYF. Here the CDR3 DNA reads TGTGCCAGCAGCAGCGAGACTCGTCTAGCGGGGTACGAGCAGTACTTC.